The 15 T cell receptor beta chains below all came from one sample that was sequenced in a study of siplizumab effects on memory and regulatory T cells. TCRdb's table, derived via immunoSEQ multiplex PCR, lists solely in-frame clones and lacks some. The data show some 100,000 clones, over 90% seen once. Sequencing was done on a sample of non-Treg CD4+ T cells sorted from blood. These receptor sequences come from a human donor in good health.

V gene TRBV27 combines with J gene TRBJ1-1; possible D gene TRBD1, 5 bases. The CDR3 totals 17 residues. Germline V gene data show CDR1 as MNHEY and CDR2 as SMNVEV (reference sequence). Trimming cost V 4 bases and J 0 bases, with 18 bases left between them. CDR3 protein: CASSSQGTRGMNTEAFF. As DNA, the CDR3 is TGTGCCAGCAGTTCTCAAGGTACAAGGGGAATGAACACTGAAGCTTTCTTT.

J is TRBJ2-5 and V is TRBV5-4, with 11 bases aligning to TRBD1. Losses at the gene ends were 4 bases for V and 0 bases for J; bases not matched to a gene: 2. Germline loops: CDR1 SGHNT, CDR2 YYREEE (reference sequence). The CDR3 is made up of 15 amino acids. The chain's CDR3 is CASSPGQGDQETQYF. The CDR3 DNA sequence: TGTGCCAGCAGCCCGGGACAGGGGGACCAAGAGACCCAGTACTTC.

The CDR3 bases are TGTGCCAGCAGCTTTCGCGACATCCGCACAGATACGCAGTATTTT. This gives the protein CASSFRDIRTDTQYF. This chain connects TRBV11-2 to TRBJ2-3; D ambiguous. Per germline, CDR1 SGHAT and CDR2 FQNNGV. V was trimmed by 3 bases and J by 1 base, leaving 11 bases between them. The CDR3 spans 15 residues.

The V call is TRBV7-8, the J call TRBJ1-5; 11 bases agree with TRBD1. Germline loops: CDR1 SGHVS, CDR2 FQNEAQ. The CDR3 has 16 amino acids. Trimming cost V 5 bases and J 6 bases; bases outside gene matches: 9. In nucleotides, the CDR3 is TGTGCCAGCAGCCCGTCGGACAGGGGGCCTATTCAGCCCCAGCATTTT. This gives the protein CASSPSDRGPIQPQHF.

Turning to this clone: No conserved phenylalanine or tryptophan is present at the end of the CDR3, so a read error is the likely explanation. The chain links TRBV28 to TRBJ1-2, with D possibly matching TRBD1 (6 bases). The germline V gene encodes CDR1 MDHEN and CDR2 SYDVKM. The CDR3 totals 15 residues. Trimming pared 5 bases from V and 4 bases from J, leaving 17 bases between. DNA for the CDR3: TGTGCCAGCAGTACCAACCTGAGGGGGGTCTATGGCTACACCCTC. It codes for CASSTNLRGVYGYTL.

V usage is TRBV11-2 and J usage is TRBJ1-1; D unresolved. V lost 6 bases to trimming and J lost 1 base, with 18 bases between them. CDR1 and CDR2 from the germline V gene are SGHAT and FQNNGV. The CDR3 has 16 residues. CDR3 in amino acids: CASRHIAWGGNTEAFF. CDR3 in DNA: TGTGCCAGCAGACATATTGCTTGGGGAGGGAACACTGAAGCTTTCTTT.

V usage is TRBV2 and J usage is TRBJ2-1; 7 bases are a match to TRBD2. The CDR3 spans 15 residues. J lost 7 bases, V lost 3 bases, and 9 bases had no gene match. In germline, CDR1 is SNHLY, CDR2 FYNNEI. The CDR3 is CASSEEGGSVNEQFF. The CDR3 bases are TGTGCCAGCAGTGAGGAGGGAGGGTCCGTAAATGAGCAGTTCTTC.

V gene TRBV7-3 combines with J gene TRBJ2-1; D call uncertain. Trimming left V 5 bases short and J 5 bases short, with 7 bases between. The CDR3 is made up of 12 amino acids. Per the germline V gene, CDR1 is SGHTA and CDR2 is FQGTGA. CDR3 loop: CASSPNNNEQFF. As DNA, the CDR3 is TGTGCCAGCAGCCCAAACAACAATGAGCAGTTCTTC. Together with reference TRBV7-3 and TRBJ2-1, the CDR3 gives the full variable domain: GAGVSQTPSNKVTEKGKYVELRCDPISGHTALYWYRQSLGQGPEFLIYFQGTGAADDSGLPNDRFFAVRPEGSVSTLKIQRTERGDSAVYLCASSPNNNEQFFGPGTRLTVL.

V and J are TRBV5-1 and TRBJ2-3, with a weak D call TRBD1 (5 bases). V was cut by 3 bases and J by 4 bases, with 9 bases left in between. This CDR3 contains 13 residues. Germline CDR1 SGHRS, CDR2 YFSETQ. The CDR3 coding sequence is TGCGCCAGCAGCTCCGTCAGGGCAGATACGCAGTATTTT. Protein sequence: CASSSVRADTQYF.

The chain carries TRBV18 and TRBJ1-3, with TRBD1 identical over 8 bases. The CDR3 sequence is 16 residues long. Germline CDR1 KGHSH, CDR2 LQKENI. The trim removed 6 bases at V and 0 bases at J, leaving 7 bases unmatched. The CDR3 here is CASSLDRVSSGNTIYF. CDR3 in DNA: TGTGCCAGCTCCTTGGACAGGGTGAGCTCTGGAAACACCATATATTTT.

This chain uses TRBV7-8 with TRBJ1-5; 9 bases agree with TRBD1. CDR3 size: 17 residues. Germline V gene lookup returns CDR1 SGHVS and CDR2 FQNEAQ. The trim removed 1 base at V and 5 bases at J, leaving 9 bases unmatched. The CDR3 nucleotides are TGTGCCAGCAGCTTAGTCGGGACAGGGACGGGGGATCAGCCCCAGCATTTT. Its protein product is CASSLVGTGTGDQPQHF.

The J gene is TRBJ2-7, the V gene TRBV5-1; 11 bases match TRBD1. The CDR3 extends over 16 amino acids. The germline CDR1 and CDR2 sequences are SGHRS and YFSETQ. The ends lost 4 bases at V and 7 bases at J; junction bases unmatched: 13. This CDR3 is CASSGLPRDRGEEQYF. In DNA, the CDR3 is TGCGCCAGCAGCGGCCTGCCCCGGGACAGGGGGGAAGAGCAGTACTTC.

The CDR3 protein is CASSRRTGPETQYF. CDR3 in DNA: TGTGCCAGTAGTAGAAGGACAGGGCCAGAGACCCAGTACTTC. The chain employs TRBV19 and TRBJ2-5; 8 nucleotides align to TRBD1. The germline CDR1 and CDR2 sequences are LNHDA and SQIVND (reference sequence). This CDR3 is built from 14 residues. The V and J ends lost 4 bases and 4 bases, in that order; junction bases with no gene match: 5.

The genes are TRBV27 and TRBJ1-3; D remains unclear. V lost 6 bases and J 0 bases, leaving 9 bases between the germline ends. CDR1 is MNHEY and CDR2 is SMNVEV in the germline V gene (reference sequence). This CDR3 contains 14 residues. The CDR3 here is CASSLRYSGNTIYF. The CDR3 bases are TGTGCCAGCAGCCTTCGTTACTCTGGAAACACCATATATTTT.

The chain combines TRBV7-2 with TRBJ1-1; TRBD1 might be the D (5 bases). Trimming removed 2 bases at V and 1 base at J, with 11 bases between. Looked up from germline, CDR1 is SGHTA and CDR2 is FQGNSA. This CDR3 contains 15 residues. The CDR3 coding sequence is TGTGCCAGCAGCTTATCCCAGACAGCGAACACTGAAGCTTTCTTT. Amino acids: CASSLSQTANTEAFF.